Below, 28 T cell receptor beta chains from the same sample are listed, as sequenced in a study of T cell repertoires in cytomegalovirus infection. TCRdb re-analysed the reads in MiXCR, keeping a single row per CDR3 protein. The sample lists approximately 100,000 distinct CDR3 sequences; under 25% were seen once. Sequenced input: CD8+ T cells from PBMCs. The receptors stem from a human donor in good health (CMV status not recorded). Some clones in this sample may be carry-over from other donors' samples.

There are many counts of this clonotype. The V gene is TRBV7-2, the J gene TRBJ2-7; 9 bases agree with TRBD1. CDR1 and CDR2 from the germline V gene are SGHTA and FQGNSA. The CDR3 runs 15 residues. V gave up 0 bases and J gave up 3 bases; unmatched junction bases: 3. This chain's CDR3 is CASSLAGTGYYEQYF. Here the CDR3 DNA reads TGTGCCAGCAGCTTAGCGGGGACAGGGTACTACGAGCAGTACTTC.

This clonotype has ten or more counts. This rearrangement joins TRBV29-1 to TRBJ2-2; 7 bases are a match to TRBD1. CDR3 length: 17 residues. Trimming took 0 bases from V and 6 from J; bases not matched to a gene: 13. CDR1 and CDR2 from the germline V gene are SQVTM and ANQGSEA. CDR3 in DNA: TGCAGCGTTGAAGAGAGAGGGGGCAACATTTTTTCCGGGGAGCTGTTTTTT. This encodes CSVEERGGNIFSGELFF.

The CDR3 loop is CASRGGFTQPQHF. The DNA of the CDR3 is TGTGCCAGCAGAGGGGGTTTCACTCAGCCCCAGCATTTT. This chain connects TRBV2 to TRBJ1-5; possible D gene TRBD1, 6 bases. This CDR3 is 13 amino acids long. The V end lost 6 bases, the J end lost 6 bases, and 12 bases lay between the germline ends. Germline V gene lookup returns CDR1 SNHLY and CDR2 FYNNEI.

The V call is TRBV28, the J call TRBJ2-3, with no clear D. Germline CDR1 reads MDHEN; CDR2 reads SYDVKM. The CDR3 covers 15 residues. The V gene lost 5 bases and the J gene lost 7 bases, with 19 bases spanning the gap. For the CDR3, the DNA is TGTGCCAGCAGTCCCCGGGCCTCTAATTTATATACGCAGTATTTT. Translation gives CASSPRASNLYTQYF.

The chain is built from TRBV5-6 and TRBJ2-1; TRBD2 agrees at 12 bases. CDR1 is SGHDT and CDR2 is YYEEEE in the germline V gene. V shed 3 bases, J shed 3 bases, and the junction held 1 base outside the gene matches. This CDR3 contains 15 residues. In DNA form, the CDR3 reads TGTGCCAGCAGCTGGACTAGCGGGATCTACAATGAGCAGTTCTTC. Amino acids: CASSWTSGIYNEQFF.

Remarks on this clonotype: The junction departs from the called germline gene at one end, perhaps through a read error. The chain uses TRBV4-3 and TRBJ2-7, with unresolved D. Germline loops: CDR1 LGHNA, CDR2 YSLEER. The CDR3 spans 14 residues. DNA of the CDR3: TGCGCCAGCAGCGAAGAGACCCTAGTGGGAGAGCAGTACTTC. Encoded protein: CASSEETLVGEQYF.

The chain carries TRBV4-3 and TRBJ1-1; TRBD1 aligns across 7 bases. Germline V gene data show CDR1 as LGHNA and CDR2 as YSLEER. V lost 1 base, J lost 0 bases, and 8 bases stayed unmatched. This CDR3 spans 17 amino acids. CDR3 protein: CASSQGSNRGMNTEAFF. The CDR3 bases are TGCGCCAGCAGCCAAGGTTCTAACAGGGGAATGAACACTGAAGCTTTCTTT.

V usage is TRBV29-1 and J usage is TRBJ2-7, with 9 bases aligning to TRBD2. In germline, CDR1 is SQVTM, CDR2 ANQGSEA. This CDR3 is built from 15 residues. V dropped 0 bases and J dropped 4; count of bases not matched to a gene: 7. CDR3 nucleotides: TGCAGCGTTGAAGATCGTGCGGGAGGGGTGTACGAGCAGTACTTC. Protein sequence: CSVEDRAGGVYEQYF.

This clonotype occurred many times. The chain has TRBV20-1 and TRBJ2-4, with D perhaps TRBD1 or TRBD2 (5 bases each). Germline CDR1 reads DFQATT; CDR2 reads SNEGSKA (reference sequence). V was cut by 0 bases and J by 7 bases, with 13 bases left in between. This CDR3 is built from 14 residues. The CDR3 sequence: CSARDGDPENIQYF. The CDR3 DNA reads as TGCAGTGCTAGAGACGGGGACCCCGAGAACATTCAGTACTTC.

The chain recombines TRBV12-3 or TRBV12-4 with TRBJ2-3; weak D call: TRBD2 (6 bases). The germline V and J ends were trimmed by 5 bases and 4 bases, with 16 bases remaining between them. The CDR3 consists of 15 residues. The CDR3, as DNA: TGTGCCAGCAGTACCCCGGGACCTAGCGCAGATACGCAGTATTTT. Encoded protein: CASSTPGPSADTQYF.

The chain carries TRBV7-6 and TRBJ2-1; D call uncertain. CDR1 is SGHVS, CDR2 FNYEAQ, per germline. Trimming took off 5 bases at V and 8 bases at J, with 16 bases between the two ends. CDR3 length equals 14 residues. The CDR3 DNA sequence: TGTGCCAGCAGCCCTGACGGCCTGGCATATGAGCAGTTCTTC. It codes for CASSPDGLAYEQFF.

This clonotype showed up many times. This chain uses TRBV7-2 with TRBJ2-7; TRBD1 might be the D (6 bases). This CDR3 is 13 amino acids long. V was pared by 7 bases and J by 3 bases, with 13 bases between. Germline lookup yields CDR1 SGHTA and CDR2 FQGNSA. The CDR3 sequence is CASTPGADYEQYF. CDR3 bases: TGTGCCAGCACCCCAGGGGCAGACTACGAGCAGTACTTC.

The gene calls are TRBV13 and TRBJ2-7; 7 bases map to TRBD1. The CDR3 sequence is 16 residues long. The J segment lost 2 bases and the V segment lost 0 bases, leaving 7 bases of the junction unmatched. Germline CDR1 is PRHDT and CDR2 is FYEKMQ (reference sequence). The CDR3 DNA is TGTGCCAGCAGCTTAGGCCGTCGACAGGGAACCTACGAGCAGTACTTC. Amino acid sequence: CASSLGRRQGTYEQYF.

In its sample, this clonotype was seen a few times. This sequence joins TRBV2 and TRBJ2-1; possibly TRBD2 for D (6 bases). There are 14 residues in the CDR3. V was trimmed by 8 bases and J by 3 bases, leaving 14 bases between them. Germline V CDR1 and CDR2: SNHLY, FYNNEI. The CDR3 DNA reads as TGTGCCAGCCCTGTGAGGGGAGGCTACAATGAGCAGTTCTTC. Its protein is CASPVRGGYNEQFF.

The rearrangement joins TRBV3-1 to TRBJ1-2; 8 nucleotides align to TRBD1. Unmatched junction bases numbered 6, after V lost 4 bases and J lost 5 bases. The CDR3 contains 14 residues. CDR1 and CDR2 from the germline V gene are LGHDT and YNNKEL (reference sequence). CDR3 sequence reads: CASSPRGQGYGYTF. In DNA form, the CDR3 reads TGTGCCAGCAGCCCGAGAGGACAGGGATATGGCTACACCTTC. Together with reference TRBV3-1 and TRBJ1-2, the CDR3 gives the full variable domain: DTAVSQTPKYLVTQMGNDKSIKCEQNLGHDTMYWYKQDSKKFLKIMFSYNNKELIINETVPNRFSPKSPDKAHLNLHINSLELGDSAVYFCASSPRGQGYGYTFGSGTRLTVV.

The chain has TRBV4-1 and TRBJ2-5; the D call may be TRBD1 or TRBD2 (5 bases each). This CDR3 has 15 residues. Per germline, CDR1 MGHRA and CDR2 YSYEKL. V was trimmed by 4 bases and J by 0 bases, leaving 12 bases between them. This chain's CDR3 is CASSLSRENQETQYF. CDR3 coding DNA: TGCGCCAGCAGCCTCTCCAGGGAGAACCAAGAGACCCAGTACTTC.

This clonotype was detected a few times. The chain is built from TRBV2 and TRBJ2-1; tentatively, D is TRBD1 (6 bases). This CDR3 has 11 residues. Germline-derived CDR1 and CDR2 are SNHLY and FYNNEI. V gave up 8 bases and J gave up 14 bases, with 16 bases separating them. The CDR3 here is CASEQTGAEFF. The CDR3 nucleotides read TGTGCCAGCGAACAGACAGGAGCAGAGTTCTTC.

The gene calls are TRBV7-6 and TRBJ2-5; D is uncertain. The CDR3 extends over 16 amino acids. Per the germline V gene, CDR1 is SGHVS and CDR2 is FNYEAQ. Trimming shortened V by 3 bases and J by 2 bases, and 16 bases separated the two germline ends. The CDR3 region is CASSFSKSLHQETQYF. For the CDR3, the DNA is TGTGCCAGCAGCTTTTCCAAGAGCTTACATCAAGAGACCCAGTACTTC.

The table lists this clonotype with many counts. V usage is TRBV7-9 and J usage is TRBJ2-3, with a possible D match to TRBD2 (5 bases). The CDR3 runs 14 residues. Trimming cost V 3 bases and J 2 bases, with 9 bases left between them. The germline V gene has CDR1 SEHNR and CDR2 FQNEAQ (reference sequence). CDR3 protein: CASSFADYTDTQYF. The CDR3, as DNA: TGTGCCAGCAGCTTCGCAGACTACACAGATACGCAGTATTTT.

For the CDR3, the DNA is TGTGCCAGCAGTGAATCGGGGAATGAGCAGTTCTTC. Its translation: CASSESGNEQFF. The V gene is TRBV25-1, the J gene TRBJ2-1, with D tentatively TRBD2 (5 bases). The germline CDR1 and CDR2 sequences are MGHDK and SYGVNS. V lost 1 base and J lost 7, with 5 bases in between. CDR3 size: 12 residues.

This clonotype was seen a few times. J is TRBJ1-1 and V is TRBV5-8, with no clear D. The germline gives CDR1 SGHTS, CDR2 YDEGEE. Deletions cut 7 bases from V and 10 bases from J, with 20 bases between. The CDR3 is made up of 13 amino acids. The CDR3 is CASLRWEGLGAFF. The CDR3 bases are TGTGCCAGCCTACGATGGGAAGGGTTGGGAGCTTTCTTT.

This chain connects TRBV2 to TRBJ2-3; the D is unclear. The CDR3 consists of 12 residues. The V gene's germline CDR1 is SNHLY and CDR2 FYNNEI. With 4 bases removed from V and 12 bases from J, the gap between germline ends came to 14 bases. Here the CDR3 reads CASSAREPLQYF. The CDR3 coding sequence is TGTGCCAGCAGTGCCAGAGAGCCTCTCCAGTATTTT.

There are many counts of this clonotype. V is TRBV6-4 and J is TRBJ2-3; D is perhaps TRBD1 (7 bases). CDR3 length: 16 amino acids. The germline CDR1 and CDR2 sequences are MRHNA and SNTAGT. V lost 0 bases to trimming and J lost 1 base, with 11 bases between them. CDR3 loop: CASSDSGGGGTDTQYF. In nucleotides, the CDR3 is TGTGCCAGCAGTGACTCAGGAGGGGGCGGCACAGATACGCAGTATTTT.

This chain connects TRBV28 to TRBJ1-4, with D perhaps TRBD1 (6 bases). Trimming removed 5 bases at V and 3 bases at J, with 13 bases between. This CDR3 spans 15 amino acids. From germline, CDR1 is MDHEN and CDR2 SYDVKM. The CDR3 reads CASSRTGGPNEKLFF. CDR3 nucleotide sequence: TGTGCCAGCAGTCGTACGGGGGGCCCTAATGAAAAACTGTTTTTT.

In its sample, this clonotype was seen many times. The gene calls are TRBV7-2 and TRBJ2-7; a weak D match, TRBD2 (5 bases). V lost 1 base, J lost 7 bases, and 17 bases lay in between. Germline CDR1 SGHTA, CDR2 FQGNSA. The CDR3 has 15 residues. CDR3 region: CASSLEGRASGEQYF. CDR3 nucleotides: TGTGCCAGCAGCTTAGAGGGCCGAGCTTCGGGGGAGCAGTACTTC.

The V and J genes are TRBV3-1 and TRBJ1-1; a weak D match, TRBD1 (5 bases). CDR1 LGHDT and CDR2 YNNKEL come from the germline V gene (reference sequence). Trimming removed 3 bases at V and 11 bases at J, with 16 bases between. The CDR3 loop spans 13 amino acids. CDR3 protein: CASSQADTTVAFF. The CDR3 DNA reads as TGTGCCAGCAGCCAGGCGGACACGACAGTGGCTTTCTTT.

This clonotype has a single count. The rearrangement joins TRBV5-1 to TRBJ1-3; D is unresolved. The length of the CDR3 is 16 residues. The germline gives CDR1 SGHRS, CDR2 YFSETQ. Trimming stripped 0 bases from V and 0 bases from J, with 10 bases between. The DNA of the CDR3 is TGCGCCAGCAGCTTGGAGTCCGGGTTCTCTGGAAACACCATATATTTT. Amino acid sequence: CASSLESGFSGNTIYF.

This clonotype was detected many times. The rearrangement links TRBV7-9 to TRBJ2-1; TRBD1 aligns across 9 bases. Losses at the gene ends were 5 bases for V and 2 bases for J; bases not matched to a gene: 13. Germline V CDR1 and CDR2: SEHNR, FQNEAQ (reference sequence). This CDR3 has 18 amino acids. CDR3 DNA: TGTGCCAGCAGCCCGATCGGAGGACAGGGGAAGGCCTACAATGAGCAGTTCTTC. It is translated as CASSPIGGQGKAYNEQFF. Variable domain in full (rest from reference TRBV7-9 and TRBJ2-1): DTGVSQNPRHKITKRGQNVTFRCDPISEHNRLYWYRQTLGQGPEFLTYFQNEAQLEKSRLLSDRFSAERPKGSFSTLEIQRTEQGDSAMYLCASSPIGGQGKAYNEQFFGPGTRLTVL.